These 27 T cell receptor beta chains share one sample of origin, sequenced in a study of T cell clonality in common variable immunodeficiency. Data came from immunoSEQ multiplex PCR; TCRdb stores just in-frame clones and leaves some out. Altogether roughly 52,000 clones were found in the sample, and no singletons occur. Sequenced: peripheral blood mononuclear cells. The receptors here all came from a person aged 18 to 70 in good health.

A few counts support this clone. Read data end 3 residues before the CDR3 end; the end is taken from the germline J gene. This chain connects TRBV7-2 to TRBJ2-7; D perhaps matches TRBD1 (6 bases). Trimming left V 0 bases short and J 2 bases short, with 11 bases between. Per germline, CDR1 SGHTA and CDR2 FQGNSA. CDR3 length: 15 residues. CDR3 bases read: TGTGCCAGCAGCTTAGCTGGGACAACAGCCTACGAG. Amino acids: CASSLAGTTAYE. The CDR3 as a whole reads CASSLAGTTAYEQYF. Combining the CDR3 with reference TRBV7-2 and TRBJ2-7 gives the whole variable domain GAGVSQSPSNKVTEKGKDVELRCDPISGHTALYWYRQSLGQGLEFLIYFQGNSAPDKSGLPSDRFSAERTGGSVSTLTIQRTQQEDSAVYLCASSLAGTTAYEQYFGPGTRLTVT.

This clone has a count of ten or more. The CDR3 sequence: CASSLGLAGGADTQYF. CDR3 bases read: TGTGCCAGTAGCCTAGGACTAGCGGGAGGCGCAGATACG. The rearrangement links TRBV19 to TRBJ2-3; 14 bases align to TRBD2. The missing CDR3 end, 3 residues past where the read stops, is filled in from the germline J gene. The CDR3 extends over 16 amino acids. J lost 4 bases, V lost 6 bases, and 6 bases had no gene match. Germline values: CDR1 LNHDA, CDR2 SQIVND (reference sequence).

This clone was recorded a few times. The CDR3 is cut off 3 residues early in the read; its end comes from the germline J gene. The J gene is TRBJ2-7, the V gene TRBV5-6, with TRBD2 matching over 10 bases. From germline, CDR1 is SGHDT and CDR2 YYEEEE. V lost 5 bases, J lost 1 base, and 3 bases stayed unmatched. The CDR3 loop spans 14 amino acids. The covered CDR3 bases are TGTGCCAGCAGTTTACTAGCGGGGTCCTACGAG. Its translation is CASSLLAGSYE. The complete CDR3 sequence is CASSLLAGSYEQYF.

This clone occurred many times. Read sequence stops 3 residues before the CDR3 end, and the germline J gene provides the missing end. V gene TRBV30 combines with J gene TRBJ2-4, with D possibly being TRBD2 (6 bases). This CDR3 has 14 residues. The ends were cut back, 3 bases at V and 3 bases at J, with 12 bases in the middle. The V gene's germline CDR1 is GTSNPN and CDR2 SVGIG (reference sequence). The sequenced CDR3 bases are TGTGCCTGGAGCAGCGGGTATGGCAAAAACATT. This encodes CAWSSGYGKNI. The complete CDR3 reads CAWSSGYGKNIQYF. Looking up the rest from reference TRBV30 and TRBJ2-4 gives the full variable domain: SQTIHQWPATLVQPVGSPLSLECTVEGTSNPNLYWYRQAAGRGLQLLFYSVGIGQISSEVPQNLSASRPQDRQFILSSKKLLLSDSGFYLCAWSSGYGKNIQYFGAGTRLSVL.

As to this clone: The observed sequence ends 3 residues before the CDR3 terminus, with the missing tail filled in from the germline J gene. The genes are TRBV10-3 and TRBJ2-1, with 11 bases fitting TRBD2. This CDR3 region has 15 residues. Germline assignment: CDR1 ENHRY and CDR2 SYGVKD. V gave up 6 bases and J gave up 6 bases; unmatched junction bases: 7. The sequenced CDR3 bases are TGTGCCATCAGCTCCGGGACTAGCGGACCCAATGAG. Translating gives CAISSGTSGPNE. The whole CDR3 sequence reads CAISSGTSGPNEQFF.

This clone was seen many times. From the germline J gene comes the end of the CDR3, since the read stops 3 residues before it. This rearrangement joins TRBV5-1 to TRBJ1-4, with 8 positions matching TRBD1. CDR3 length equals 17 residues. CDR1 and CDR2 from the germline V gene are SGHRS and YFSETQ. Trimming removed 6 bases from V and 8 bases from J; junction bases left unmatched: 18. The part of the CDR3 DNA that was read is TGCGCCAGCACCAACGTGATGCGCACAGGGGGAGGAGAAAAA. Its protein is CASTNVMRTGGGEK. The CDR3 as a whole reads CASTNVMRTGGGEKLFF.

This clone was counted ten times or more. CDR3 bases read: TGTGCCAGCAGCTTAACGGGGCCCCCGGGAGCGGGAAGCACAGATACG. Translation: CASSLTGPPGAGSTDT. The full CDR3 is CASSLTGPPGAGSTDTQYF. The chain recombines TRBV7-3 with TRBJ2-3; 7 nucleotides line up with TRBD2. The CDR3 is cut off 3 residues early in the read; its end comes from the germline J gene. This CDR3 has 19 amino acids. Germline V gene data show CDR1 as SGHTA and CDR2 as FQGTGA. J lost 0 bases, V lost 0 bases, and 12 bases had no gene match. The variable domain in full, with the rest retrieved from reference TRBV7-3 and TRBJ2-3, is GAGVSQTPSNKVTEKGKYVELRCDPISGHTALYWYRQSLGQGPEFLIYFQGTGAADDSGLPNDRFFAVRPEGSVSTLKIQRTERGDSAVYLCASSLTGPPGAGSTDTQYFGPGTRLTVL.

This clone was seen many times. CDR3 DNA, as far as it was read: TGTGCCAGCAGCTTACCGGGCGTTCGGGGCGAG. It translates to CASSLPGVRGE. The CDR3 reads in full as CASSLPGVRGEQYF. The gene calls are TRBV7-2 and TRBJ2-7; perhaps TRBD2 as D (5 bases). The CDR3 end lies 3 residues beyond the end of the read and is filled in from the germline J gene. This CDR3 comprises 14 residues. CDR1 is SGHTA and CDR2 is FQGNSA in the germline V gene. V lost 2 bases and J lost 6, with 14 bases in between. Variable domain in full (rest from reference TRBV7-2 and TRBJ2-7): GAGVSQSPSNKVTEKGKDVELRCDPISGHTALYWYRQSLGQGLEFLIYFQGNSAPDKSGLPSDRFSAERTGGSVSTLTIQRTQQEDSAVYLCASSLPGVRGEQYFGPGTRLTVT.

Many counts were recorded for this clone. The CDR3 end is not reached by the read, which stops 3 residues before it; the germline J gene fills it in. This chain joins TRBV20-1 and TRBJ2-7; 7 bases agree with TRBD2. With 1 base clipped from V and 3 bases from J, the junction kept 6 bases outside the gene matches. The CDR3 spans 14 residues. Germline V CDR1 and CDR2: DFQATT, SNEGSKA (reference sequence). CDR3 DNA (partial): TGCAGTGCTAGAGGCCGGGACTACTTCTACGAG. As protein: CSARGRDYFYE. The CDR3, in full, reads CSARGRDYFYEQYF.

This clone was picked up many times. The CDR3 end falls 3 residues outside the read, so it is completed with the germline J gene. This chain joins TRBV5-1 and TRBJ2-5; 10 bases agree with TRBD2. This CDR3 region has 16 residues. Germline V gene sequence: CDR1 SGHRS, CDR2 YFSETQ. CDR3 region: CASSLASGSLTDTQYF. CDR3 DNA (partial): TGCGCCAGCAGCTTGGCTAGCGGGAGTTTAACAGATACC.

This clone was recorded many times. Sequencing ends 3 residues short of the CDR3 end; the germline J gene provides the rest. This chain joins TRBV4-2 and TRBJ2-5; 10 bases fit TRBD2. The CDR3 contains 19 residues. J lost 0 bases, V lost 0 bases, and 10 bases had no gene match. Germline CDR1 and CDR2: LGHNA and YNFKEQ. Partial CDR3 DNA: TGTGCCAGCAGCCAAGATGGGCTAGCGGGAGTCGGCTACCAAGAGACC. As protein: CASSQDGLAGVGYQET. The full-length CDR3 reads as CASSQDGLAGVGYQETQYF.

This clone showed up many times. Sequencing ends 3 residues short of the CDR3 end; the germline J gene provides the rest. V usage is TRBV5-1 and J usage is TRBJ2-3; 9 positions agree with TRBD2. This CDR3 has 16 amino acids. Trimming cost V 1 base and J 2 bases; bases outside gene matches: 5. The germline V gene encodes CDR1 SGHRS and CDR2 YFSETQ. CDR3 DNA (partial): TGCGCCAGCAGCTTGCGACTAGCGGAGAACACAGATACG. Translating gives CASSLRLAENTDT. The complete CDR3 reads CASSLRLAENTDTQYF.

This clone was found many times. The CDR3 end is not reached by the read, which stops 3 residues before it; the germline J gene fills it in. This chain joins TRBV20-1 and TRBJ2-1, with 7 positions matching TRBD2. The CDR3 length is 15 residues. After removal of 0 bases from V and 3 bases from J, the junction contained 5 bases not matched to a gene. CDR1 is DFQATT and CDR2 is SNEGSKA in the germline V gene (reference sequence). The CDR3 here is CSARDSGGSYNEQFF. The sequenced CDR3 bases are TGCAGTGCTAGAGATTCCGGCGGGAGCTACAATGAG.

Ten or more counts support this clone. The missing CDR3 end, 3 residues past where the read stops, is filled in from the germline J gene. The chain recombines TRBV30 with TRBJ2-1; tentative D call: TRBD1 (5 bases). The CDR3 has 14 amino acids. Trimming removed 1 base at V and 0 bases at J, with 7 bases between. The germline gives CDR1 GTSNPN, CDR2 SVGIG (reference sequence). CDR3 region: CAWSGGSSYNEQFF. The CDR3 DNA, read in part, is TGTGCCTGGAGTGGGGGCAGCTCCTACAATGAG.

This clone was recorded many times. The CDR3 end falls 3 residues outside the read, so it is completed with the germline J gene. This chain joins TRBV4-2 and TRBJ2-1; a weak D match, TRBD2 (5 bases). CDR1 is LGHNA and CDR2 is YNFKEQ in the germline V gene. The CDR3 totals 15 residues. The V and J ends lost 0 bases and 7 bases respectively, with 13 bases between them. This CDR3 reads CASSQDGRAENEQFF. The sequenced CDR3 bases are TGTGCCAGCAGCCAAGATGGGCGGGCCGAAAATGAG.

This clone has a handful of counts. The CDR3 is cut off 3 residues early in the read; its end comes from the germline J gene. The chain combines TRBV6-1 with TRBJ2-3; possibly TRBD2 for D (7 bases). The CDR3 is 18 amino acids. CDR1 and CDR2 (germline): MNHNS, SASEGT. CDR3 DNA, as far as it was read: TGTGCCAGCAGTGAAGAAGAGGCTCGGGGGGCGTCTCGGGAGACG. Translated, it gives CASSEEEARGASRET. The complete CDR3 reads CASSEEEARGASRETQYF.

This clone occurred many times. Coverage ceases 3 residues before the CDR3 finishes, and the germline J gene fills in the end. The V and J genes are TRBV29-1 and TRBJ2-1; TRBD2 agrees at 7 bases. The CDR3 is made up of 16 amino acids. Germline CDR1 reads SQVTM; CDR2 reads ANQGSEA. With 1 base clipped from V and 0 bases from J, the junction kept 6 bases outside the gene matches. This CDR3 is CSVEATSWSSYNEQFF. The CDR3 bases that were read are TGCAGCGTTGAAGCGACTAGCTGGAGCTCCTACAATGAG.

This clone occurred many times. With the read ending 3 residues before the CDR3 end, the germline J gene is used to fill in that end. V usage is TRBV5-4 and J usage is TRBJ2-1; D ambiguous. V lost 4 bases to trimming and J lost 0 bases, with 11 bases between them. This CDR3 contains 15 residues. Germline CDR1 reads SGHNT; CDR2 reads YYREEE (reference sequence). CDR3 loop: CASSPDSSSYNEQFF. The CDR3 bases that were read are TGTGCCAGCAGCCCTGACTCGAGCTCCTACAATGAG.

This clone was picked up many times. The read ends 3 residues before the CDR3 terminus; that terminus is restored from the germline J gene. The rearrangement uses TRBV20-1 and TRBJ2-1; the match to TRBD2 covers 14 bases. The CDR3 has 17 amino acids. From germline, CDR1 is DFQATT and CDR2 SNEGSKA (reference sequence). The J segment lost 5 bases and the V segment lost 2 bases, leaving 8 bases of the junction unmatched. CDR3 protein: CSARSGLAGGQNNEQFF. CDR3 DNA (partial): TGCAGTGCTAGATCCGGACTAGCGGGAGGACAAAACAATGAG.

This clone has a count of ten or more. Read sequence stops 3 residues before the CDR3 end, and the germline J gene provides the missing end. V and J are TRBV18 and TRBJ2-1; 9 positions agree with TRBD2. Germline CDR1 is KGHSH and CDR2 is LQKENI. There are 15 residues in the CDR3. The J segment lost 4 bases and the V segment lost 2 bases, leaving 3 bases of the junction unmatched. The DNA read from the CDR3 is TGTGCCAGCTCACCAGGGACTAGCAGATACAATGAG. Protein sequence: CASSPGTSRYNE. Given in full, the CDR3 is CASSPGTSRYNEQFF.

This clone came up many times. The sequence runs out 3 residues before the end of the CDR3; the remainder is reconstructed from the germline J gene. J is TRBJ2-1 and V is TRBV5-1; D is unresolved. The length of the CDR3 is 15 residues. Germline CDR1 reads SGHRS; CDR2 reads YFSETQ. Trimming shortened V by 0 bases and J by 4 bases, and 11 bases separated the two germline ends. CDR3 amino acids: CASSLAALTYNEQFF. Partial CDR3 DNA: TGCGCCAGCAGCTTGGCCGCCCTTACTTACAATGAG. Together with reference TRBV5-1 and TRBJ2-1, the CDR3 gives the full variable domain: KAGVTQTPRYLIKTRGQQVTLSCSPISGHRSVSWYQQTPGQGLQFLFEYFSETQRNKGNFPGRFSGRQFSNSRSEMNVSTLELGDSALYLCASSLAALTYNEQFFGPGTRLTVL.

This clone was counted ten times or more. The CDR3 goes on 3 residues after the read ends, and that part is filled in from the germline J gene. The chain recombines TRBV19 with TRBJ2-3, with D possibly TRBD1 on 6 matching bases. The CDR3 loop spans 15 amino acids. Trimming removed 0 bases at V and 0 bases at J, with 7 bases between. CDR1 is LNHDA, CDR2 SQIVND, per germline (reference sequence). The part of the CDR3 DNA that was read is TGTGCCAGTAGTATAGAGGGGGCTAGCACAGATACG. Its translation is CASSIEGASTDT. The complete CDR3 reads CASSIEGASTDTQYF.

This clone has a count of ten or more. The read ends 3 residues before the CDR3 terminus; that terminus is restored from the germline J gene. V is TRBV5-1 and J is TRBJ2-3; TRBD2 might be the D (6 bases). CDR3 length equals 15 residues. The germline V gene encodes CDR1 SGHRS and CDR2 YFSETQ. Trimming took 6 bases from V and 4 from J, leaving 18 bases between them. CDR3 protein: CASTTGGLRADTQYF. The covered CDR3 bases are TGCGCCAGCACCACCGGGGGTCTCAGGGCAGATACG.

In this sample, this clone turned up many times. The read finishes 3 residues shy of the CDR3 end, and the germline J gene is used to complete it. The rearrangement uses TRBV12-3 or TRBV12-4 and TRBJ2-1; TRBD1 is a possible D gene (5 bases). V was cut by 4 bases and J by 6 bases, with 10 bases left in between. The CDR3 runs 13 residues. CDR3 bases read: TGTGCCAGCAGTTCCAGGGAATTCAATGAG. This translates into CASSSREFNE. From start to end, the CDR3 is CASSSREFNEQFF.

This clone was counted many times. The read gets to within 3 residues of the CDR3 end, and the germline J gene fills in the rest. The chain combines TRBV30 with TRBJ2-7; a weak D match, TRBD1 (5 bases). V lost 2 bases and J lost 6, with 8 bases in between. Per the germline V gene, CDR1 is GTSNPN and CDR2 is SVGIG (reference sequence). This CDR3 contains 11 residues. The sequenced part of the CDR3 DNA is TGTGCCTGGAGTACAGGTGGCGAG. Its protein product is CAWSTGGE. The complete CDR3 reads CAWSTGGEQYF.

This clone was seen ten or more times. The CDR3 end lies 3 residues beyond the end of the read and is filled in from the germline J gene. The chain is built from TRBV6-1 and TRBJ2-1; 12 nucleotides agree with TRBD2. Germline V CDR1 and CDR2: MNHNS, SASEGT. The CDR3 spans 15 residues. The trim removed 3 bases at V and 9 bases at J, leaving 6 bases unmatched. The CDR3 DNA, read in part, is TGTGCCAGCAGTGACGGGTCTAGCGGGAGGGCTGAG. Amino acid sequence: CASSDGSSGRAE. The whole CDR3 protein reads CASSDGSSGRAEQFF.

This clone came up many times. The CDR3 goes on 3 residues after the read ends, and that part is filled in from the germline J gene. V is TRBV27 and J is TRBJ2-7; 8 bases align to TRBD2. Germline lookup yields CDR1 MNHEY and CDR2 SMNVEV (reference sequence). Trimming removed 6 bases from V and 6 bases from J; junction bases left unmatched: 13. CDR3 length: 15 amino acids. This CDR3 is CASRAWTSILSEQYF. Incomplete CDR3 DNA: TGTGCCAGCAGGGCCTGGACTAGCATCTTGTCCGAG.